This record covers a single T cell receptor (beta chain). Its antigen is undetermined. Germline values: CDR1 SGHTA, CDR2 FQGNSA. The CDR3 covers 15 residues. The ends lost 4 bases at V and 2 bases at J; junction bases unmatched: 6. TCRdb passed the RT-PCR reads through MiXCR, listing each CDR3 protein once. The table records over 150,000 distinct CDR3 sequences, around 9.9% of them present only once. This sample is drawn from a study of response to subunit inactivated influenza vaccine. Study-level findings and limits: Each seasonal influenza vaccination recruits few new T cells, the authors suggested.

This specimen consisted of non-naive T cells sorted from PBMCs, obtained 45 days after vaccination. This chain uses TRBV7-2 with TRBJ2-3; 7 nucleotides agree with TRBD2. The sequence derives from a man aged 50-60 years who received an inactivated influenza vaccine. The CDR3: CASSSQRGVTDTQYF. The CDR3 DNA reads as TGTGCCAGCAGCTCCCAGCGGGGCGTCACAGATACGCAGTATTTT.